This TCR beta chain was sequenced during a study of beta chain features in type 1 diabetes. The sequenced template was cDNA made from the entire isolated RNA. This table comes from immunoSEQ multiplex PCR, and its TCRdb copy is limited to in-frame clones, with some not included. The sample has 130,000 or so clones; 9% to 10% are singletons. Trimming removed 6 bases at V and 1 base at J, with 7 bases between. The CDR3 is 13 amino acids. Germline loops: CDR1 SNHLY, CDR2 FYNNEI. The J gene is TRBJ1-5, the V gene TRBV2; D gene ambiguous. The clonotype originates from a woman in her thirties or forties in good health. Sequenced: central memory CD4+ T cells from blood. The CDR3 is CASSLESNQPQHF. Here the CDR3 DNA reads TGTGCCAGCAGCCTAGAAAGCAATCAGCCCCAGCATTTT.